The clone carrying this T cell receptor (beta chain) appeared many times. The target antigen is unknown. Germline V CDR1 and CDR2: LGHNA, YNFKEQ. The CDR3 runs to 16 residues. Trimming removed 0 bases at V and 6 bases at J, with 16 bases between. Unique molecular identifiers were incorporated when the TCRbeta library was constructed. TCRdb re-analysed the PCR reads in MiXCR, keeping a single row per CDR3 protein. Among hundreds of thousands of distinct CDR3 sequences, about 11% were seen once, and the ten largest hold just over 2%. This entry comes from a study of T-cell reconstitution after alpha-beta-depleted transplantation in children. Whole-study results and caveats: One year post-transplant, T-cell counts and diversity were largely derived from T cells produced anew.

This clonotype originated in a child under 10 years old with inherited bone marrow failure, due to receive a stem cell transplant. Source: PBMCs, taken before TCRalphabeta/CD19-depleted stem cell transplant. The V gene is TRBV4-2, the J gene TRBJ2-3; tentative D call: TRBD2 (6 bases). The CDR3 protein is CASSQDSSPRGDTQYF. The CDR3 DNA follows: TGTGCCAGCAGCCAAGATTCTTCGCCCCGGGGGGATACGCAGTATTTT.